This passage covers 11 T cell receptor beta chains from one sample sequenced in a study of T cells in Graves' hyperthyroidism and ophthalmopathy. RNA transcripts gave rise to amplified TCR beta CDR3 regions. The study used the HTBI primer set for a first-round RT-PCR of the TCR CDR3. TCRdb redid the calling of the multiplex PCR reads with MiXCR, one entry per CDR3 protein. The sample records around 300,000 distinct CDR3 sequences, 13% being singletons. Sequencing was carried out using blood. These receptor sequences come from a woman in her thirties with Graves' hyperthyroidism that later progressed to Graves' ophthalmopathy.

This clonotype was detected many times. The chain employs TRBV7-9 and TRBJ2-4; TRBD1 agrees at 7 bases. The CDR3 runs 17 residues. V was clipped by 5 bases and J by 0 bases; unmatched bases: 10. CDR1 SEHNR and CDR2 FQNEAQ come from the germline V gene (reference sequence). CDR3 DNA: TGTGCCAGCAGCGGGGGACAGTTCGCTCTAGCCAAAAACATTCAGTACTTC. Its protein is CASSGGQFALAKNIQYF.

This clonotype was found many times. The V call is TRBV7-9, the J call TRBJ2-7; 10 bases match TRBD1. This CDR3 is 15 amino acids long. CDR1 is SEHNR, CDR2 FQNEAQ, per germline (reference sequence). After removal of 9 bases from V and 5 bases from J, the junction contained 13 bases not matched to a gene. The CDR3 loop reads CASTHRDRGRHEQYF. The CDR3 region has the DNA TGTGCCAGTACTCACCGGGACAGGGGACGACACGAGCAGTACTTC.

The chain uses TRBV11-2 and TRBJ2-7; D may be TRBD2 (5 bases). The germline V gene has CDR1 SGHAT and CDR2 FQNNGV. CDR3 length equals 15 residues. V was shortened by 5 bases and J by 1 base, with 15 bases between the two germline ends. The CDR3, as DNA: TGTGCCAGCAGCCGCCTGGTTCGGACTTCCTACGAGCAGTACTTC. This gives the protein CASSRLVRTSYEQYF. The whole variable domain, remainder taken from reference TRBV11-2 and TRBJ2-7, is EAGVAQSPRYKIIEKRQSVAFWCNPISGHATLYWYQQILGQGPKLLIQFQNNGVVDDSQLPKDRFSAERLKGVDSTLKIQPAKLEDSAVYLCASSRLVRTSYEQYFGPGTRLTVT.

In its sample, this clonotype was seen many times. The chain uses TRBV19 and TRBJ2-1, with TRBD2 matching over 10 bases. This CDR3 has 15 amino acids. CDR1 is LNHDA and CDR2 is SQIVND in the germline V gene (reference sequence). The ends lost 7 bases at V and 7 bases at J; junction bases unmatched: 10. CDR3 in amino acids: CASTVVAGGKNEQFF. As DNA, the CDR3 is TGTGCCAGTACCGTAGTAGCGGGAGGAAAGAATGAGCAGTTCTTC.

The rearrangement links TRBV7-2 to TRBJ1-2; 8 nucleotides agree with TRBD1. Germline assignment: CDR1 SGHTA and CDR2 FQGNSA. J gave up 8 bases and V 5 bases, and 13 bases lay outside the gene matches. The CDR3 covers 15 residues. DNA for the CDR3: TGTGCCAGCAGCCTCACAGGGGGGCTGGTGAAAGGCTACACCTTC. It encodes CASSLTGGLVKGYTF.

In its sample, this clonotype was seen many times. The chain is built from TRBV11-2 and TRBJ2-5; perhaps TRBD1 as D (6 bases). From germline, CDR1 is SGHAT and CDR2 FQNNGV. The CDR3 sequence is 13 residues long. V dropped 3 bases and J dropped 5 bases, with 10 bases sitting between them. CDR3 DNA sequence: TGTGCCAGCAGCTTCAGGGGCGGGGAGACCCAGTACTTC. This codes for CASSFRGGETQYF.

Many counts were recorded for this clonotype. The gene calls are TRBV28 and TRBJ2-2; 9 nucleotides align to TRBD2. The CDR3 has 18 residues. V was pared by 4 bases and J by 7 bases, with 16 bases of the junction left unmatched. Germline V gene data show CDR1 as MDHEN and CDR2 as SYDVKM. CDR3 residues: CASSSPVAGGPEGGELFF. As DNA, the CDR3 is TGTGCCAGCAGTTCCCCTGTTGCGGGAGGGCCGGAGGGCGGGGAGCTGTTTTTT.

This clonotype was recorded at least ten times. The chain couples TRBV25-1 to TRBJ2-1; 11 nucleotides align to TRBD2. The CDR3 covers 16 residues. J lost 4 bases, V lost 6 bases, and 8 bases had no gene match. Germline-derived CDR1 and CDR2 are MGHDK and SYGVNS. The DNA for the CDR3 is TGTGCCAGCAGCCCTCCCGGGACTAGCGGATACAATGAGCAGTTCTTC. It yields the protein CASSPPGTSGYNEQFF.

This chain joins TRBV20-1 and TRBJ2-3; D ambiguous. V shed 7 bases and J shed 6 bases, with 20 bases lying between them. This CDR3 is 14 amino acids long. Germline V CDR1 and CDR2: DFQATT, SNEGSKA (reference sequence). The CDR3 is CSVVISGDADTQYF. CDR3 bases: TGCAGTGTCGTTATCTCGGGTGATGCCGATACGCAGTATTTT.

This clonotype was counted ten times or more. This chain uses TRBV18 with TRBJ2-5; D ambiguous. Trimming stripped 4 bases from V and 1 base from J, with 4 bases between. The CDR3 has 12 amino acids. Germline CDR1 reads KGHSH; CDR2 reads LQKENI. CDR3 region: CASSRVQETQYF. The DNA of the CDR3 is TGTGCCAGCTCACGGGTCCAAGAGACCCAGTACTTC.

This clonotype was counted a few times. V and J are TRBV5-5 and TRBJ1-2; perhaps TRBD1 as D (5 bases). Trimming took 0 bases from V and 3 from J, leaving 24 bases between them. The CDR3 is 19 residues long. Germline loops: CDR1 SGHKS, CDR2 YYEKEE (reference sequence). CDR3 loop: CASSLAGPVRGRRDYGYTF. The CDR3 DNA follows: TGTGCCAGCAGCTTGGCCGGTCCCGTTCGGGGACGGCGGGACTATGGCTACACCTTC. The variable domain in full, completed from reference TRBV5-5 and TRBJ1-2, reads DAGVTQSPTHLIKTRGQQVTLRCSPISGHKSVSWYQQVLGQGPQFIFQYYEKEERGRGNFPDRFSARQFPNYSSELNVNALLLGDSALYLCASSLAGPVRGRRDYGYTFGSGTRLTVV.